The 21 T cell receptor beta chains below all came from one sample that was sequenced in a study of response to subunit inactivated influenza vaccine. Each CDR3 protein is one row after TCRdb ran MiXCR on the RT-PCR reads. The sample comprises fewer than 600,000 distinct CDR3 sequences, 6.5% to 8% of which are singletons, and around 13% rests with the top ten. The sequencing here drew on PBMCs from blood, taken around 25 months after vaccination. The receptor set was obtained from a man between 50 and 75 years old who received an inactivated influenza vaccine.

In its sample, this clonotype was seen many times. This chain joins TRBV15 and TRBJ2-7; 8 bases are shared with TRBD2. CDR1 is LNHNV and CDR2 is YYDKDF in the germline V gene (reference sequence). The V segment lost 9 bases and the J segment 2 bases; nucleotides outside the gene matches: 9. CDR3 length: 14 residues. DNA of the CDR3: TGTGCCACTTCCCAGGTAGCGGGACCCTACGAGCAGTACTTC. This encodes CATSQVAGPYEQYF.

A few counts support this clonotype. The J gene is TRBJ2-4, the V gene TRBV7-2, with D tentatively TRBD1 (6 bases). CDR1 is SGHTA, CDR2 FQGNSA, per germline. The CDR3 consists of 14 residues. Deletions cut 4 bases from V and 0 bases from J, with 7 bases between. The CDR3 region has the DNA TGTGCCAGCAGCTACAGGGAAGCCAAAAACATTCAGTACTTC. This gives the protein CASSYREAKNIQYF.

This clonotype was recorded a few times. The gene calls are TRBV20-1 and TRBJ2-2; D remains unclear. The CDR3 covers 17 residues. Trimming left V 0 bases short and J 0 bases short, with 14 bases between. Germline CDR1 reads DFQATT; CDR2 reads SNEGSKA (reference sequence). CDR3 in DNA: TGCAGTGCTAGAGATCCTCGACGGTTCGCGAACACCGGGGAGCTGTTTTTT. Its protein is CSARDPRRFANTGELFF.

This clonotype was recorded many times. The rearrangement joins TRBV18 to TRBJ1-2; D not certain. The CDR3 sequence is 14 residues long. Germline-derived CDR1 and CDR2 are KGHSH and LQKENI. The V end lost 3 bases, the J end lost 2 bases, and 10 bases lay between the germline ends. Here the CDR3 DNA reads TGTGCCAGCTCACCGCCTCCGGGGAACTATGGCTACACCTTC. Translation gives CASSPPPGNYGYTF.

This chain links TRBV20-1 with TRBJ2-3; TRBD2 aligns across 11 bases. The V gene's germline CDR1 is DFQATT and CDR2 SNEGSKA (reference sequence). The CDR3 contains 14 residues. Trimming removed 4 bases from V and 4 bases from J; junction bases left unmatched: 4. The CDR3 region has the DNA TGCAGTGCTATATCTAGCGGGAGGTCAGATACGCAGTATTTT. It encodes CSAISSGRSDTQYF.

This clonotype was counted ten times or more. V and J are TRBV11-2 and TRBJ2-1, with D perhaps TRBD2 (7 bases). Germline V gives CDR1 SGHAT, CDR2 FQNNGV. The CDR3 totals 15 residues. Trimming removed 5 bases from V and 6 bases from J, with 17 bases in between. The CDR3 spells CASSPRPGGSNEQFF. CDR3 DNA sequence: TGTGCCAGCAGCCCGCGCCCGGGGGGCTCCAATGAGCAGTTCTTC.

This clonotype came up many times. The rearrangement joins TRBV25-1 to TRBJ2-7; 7 bases agree with TRBD1. The trim removed 6 bases at V and 1 base at J, leaving 9 bases unmatched. Germline V lookup: CDR1 MGHDK, CDR2 SYGVNS. The CDR3 extends over 15 amino acids. The CDR3 DNA is TGTGCCAGCAGATCTGACAGGGATAGATCCTACGAGCAGTACTTC. Residues: CASRSDRDRSYEQYF.

This clonotype appeared a few times. V and J are TRBV28 and TRBJ2-7; D is perhaps TRBD1 or TRBD2 (5 bases each). V lost 5 bases, J lost 1 base, and 18 bases lay in between. The CDR3 extends over 16 amino acids. CDR1 MDHEN and CDR2 SYDVKM come from the germline V gene. DNA of the CDR3: TGTGCCAGCAGTATCCGGACACGGAGGAGGTCCTACGAGCAGTACTTC. Its protein is CASSIRTRRRSYEQYF.

The gene calls are TRBV7-8 and TRBJ2-5, with a tentative D call TRBD2 (5 bases). V gave up 5 bases and J gave up 2 bases, with 21 bases separating them. The CDR3 consists of 17 residues. Germline CDR1 is SGHVS and CDR2 is FQNEAQ. CDR3 sequence: CASSLSGVARLQETQYF. In DNA form, the CDR3 reads TGTGCCAGCAGCCTCTCCGGGGTAGCGAGGCTTCAAGAGACCCAGTACTTC.

The chain carries TRBV6-5 and TRBJ1-2; D gene unclear. Germline values: CDR1 MNHEY, CDR2 SVGAGI. Trimming took off 0 bases at V and 5 bases at J, with 10 bases between the two ends. This CDR3 is 14 amino acids long. CDR3 sequence: CASSYSNDLYGYTF. Written as DNA, the CDR3 is TGTGCCAGCAGTTACTCGAACGACTTATATGGCTACACCTTC.

V usage is TRBV28 and J usage is TRBJ2-7, with D perhaps matching TRBD1 or TRBD2 (5 bases each). Trimming took 5 bases from V and 1 from J, leaving 18 bases between them. This CDR3 is 16 amino acids long. The germline gives CDR1 MDHEN, CDR2 SYDVKM. The CDR3 reads CASSTPRSWGSYEQYF. CDR3 DNA: TGTGCCAGCAGTACCCCAAGGTCCTGGGGGTCCTACGAGCAGTACTTC. The complete variable domain, with remaining parts taken from reference TRBV28 and TRBJ2-7, reads DVKVTQSSRYLVKRTGEKVFLECVQDMDHENMFWYRQDPGLGLRLIYFSYDVKMKEKGDIPEGYSVSREKKERFSLILESASTNQTSMYLCASSTPRSWGSYEQYFGPGTRLTVT.

This clonotype was counted only a few times. V and J are TRBV5-1 and TRBJ1-1; D not resolved. Trimming stripped 5 bases from V and 5 bases from J, with 13 bases between. CDR1 is SGHRS and CDR2 is YFSETQ in the germline V gene. The CDR3 spans 13 residues. The CDR3 spells CASSPDKWTEAFF. The DNA of the CDR3 is TGCGCCAGCAGTCCCGATAAGTGGACTGAAGCTTTCTTT.

The V call is TRBV14, the J call TRBJ2-2; D tentatively reads TRBD1 or TRBD2 (5 bases each). Germline V lookup: CDR1 SGHDN, CDR2 FVKESK. This CDR3 is 17 amino acids long. The V and J ends lost 2 bases and 0 bases respectively, with 13 bases between them. CDR3 sequence (DNA): TGTGCCAGCAGCCAAAGGCGAGGGACGTCGAACACCGGGGAGCTGTTTTTT. It specifies CASSQRRGTSNTGELFF.

This clonotype has at least ten counts. J is TRBJ2-4 and V is TRBV6-2 or TRBV6-3; no firm D call. From germline, CDR1 is MNHEY and CDR2 SVGEGT. This CDR3 is 18 amino acids long. Trimming took off 2 bases at V and 0 bases at J, with 17 bases between the two ends. The CDR3 sequence: CASSYPLVPFEAKNIQYF. CDR3 DNA: TGTGCCAGCAGTTACCCCCTCGTACCTTTTGAAGCCAAAAACATTCAGTACTTC.

This clonotype was counted many times. V is TRBV28 and J is TRBJ2-3; 7 bases are shared with TRBD1. In germline, CDR1 is MDHEN, CDR2 SYDVKM. The CDR3 runs 15 residues. Germline trimming cut 4 bases from V and 3 bases from J; bases unmatched to any gene: 7. The CDR3 DNA reads TGTGCCAGCAGTTCGGCCGACAGGGCAACAGATACGCAGTATTTT. Protein product: CASSSADRATDTQYF.

A few counts support this clonotype. This chain links TRBV3-1 with TRBJ2-3; no clear D gene. From germline, CDR1 is LGHDT and CDR2 YNNKEL (reference sequence). This CDR3 contains 14 residues. V lost 4 bases to trimming and J lost 6 bases, with 14 bases between them. CDR3 sequence (DNA): TGTGCCAGCAGCCCGCTCGTCCGTCCGGATACGCAGTATTTT. It encodes CASSPLVRPDTQYF.

In this sample, this clonotype turned up a few times. The chain joins TRBV7-2 to TRBJ1-3, with D possibly being TRBD1 (6 bases). CDR1 is SGHTA and CDR2 is FQGNSA in the germline V gene. V lost 4 bases to trimming and J lost 2 bases, with 15 bases between them. This CDR3 comprises 16 residues. This chain's CDR3 is CASSWEQGATGNTIYF. The CDR3 DNA sequence: TGTGCCAGCAGCTGGGAACAGGGAGCGACTGGAAACACCATATATTTT.

This clonotype was seen repeatedly, ten times or more. The chain carries TRBV7-9 and TRBJ2-3; 9 bases fit TRBD1. V dropped 4 bases and J dropped 4; count of bases not matched to a gene: 15. The CDR3 has 18 residues. In germline, CDR1 is SEHNR, CDR2 FQNEAQ (reference sequence). The CDR3 DNA reads as TGTGCCAGCAGCTCCGGGGTAGGACAGGGGCTTAAAGCAGATACGCAGTATTTT. Residues: CASSSGVGQGLKADTQYF.

This clonotype has just a few counts. This chain links TRBV29-1 with TRBJ2-7; 10 bases align to TRBD1. Germline trimming cut 0 bases from V and 6 bases from J; bases unmatched to any gene: 5. CDR1 is SQVTM, CDR2 ANQGSEA, per germline. The CDR3 runs to 14 residues. CDR3 sequence: CSVEDPGTGVEQYF. DNA of the CDR3: TGCAGCGTTGAAGACCCCGGGACAGGGGTCGAGCAGTACTTC.

This clonotype showed up many times. J is TRBJ2-5 and V is TRBV2, with 7 bases identical to TRBD1. CDR3 length: 14 amino acids. The V gene's germline CDR1 is SNHLY and CDR2 FYNNEI. Unmatched junction bases numbered 9, after V lost 7 bases and J lost 4 bases. The CDR3 loop reads CASNLGTARETQYF. The CDR3 region has the DNA TGTGCCAGCAACCTCGGGACAGCCCGAGAGACCCAGTACTTC.

The chain uses TRBV7-2 and TRBJ2-7; TRBD1 might be the D (5 bases). V gave up 1 base and J gave up 3 bases, with 16 bases separating them. The length of the CDR3 is 16 residues. Germline V gene sequence: CDR1 SGHTA, CDR2 FQGNSA. The CDR3 region has the DNA TGTGCCAGCAGCTTAGGAGTTGACAGTATTAGCTACGAGCAGTACTTC. This codes for CASSLGVDSISYEQYF.